This passage covers 11 T cell receptor beta chains from one sample sequenced in a study of T cell changes during pregnancy in multiple sclerosis. Only in-frame clones appear in the TCRdb table, and some are missing; sequencing was by immunoSEQ multiplex PCR. The sample holds about 100,000 clones, around 93% seen once. Here the sequenced sample was peripheral blood, taken before pregnancy. The origin of the receptors is a female donor with multiple sclerosis, enrolled in a pregnancy study.

This chain connects TRBV30 to TRBJ1-3; possibly TRBD1 for D (6 bases). Germline V gene sequence: CDR1 GTSNPN, CDR2 SVGIG (reference sequence). The CDR3 is made up of 13 amino acids. Trimming left V 2 bases short and J 4 bases short, with 9 bases between. CDR3 sequence reads: CAWSPQGGNTIYF. Here the CDR3 DNA reads TGTGCCTGGAGTCCCCAGGGGGGAAACACCATATATTTT. The full variable domain, completed using reference TRBV30 and TRBJ1-3, is SQTIHQWPATLVQPVGSPLSLECTVEGTSNPNLYWYRQAAGRGLQLLFYSVGIGQISSEVPQNLSASRPQDRQFILSSKKLLLSDSGFYLCAWSPQGGNTIYFGEGSWLTVV.

This clone has only one observation. V and J are TRBV7-6 and TRBJ2-7; 8 bases fit TRBD1. Germline CDR1 SGHVS, CDR2 FNYEAQ. This CDR3 spans 14 amino acids. Trimming removed 2 bases from V and 5 bases from J; junction bases left unmatched: 5. The CDR3, as DNA: TGTGCCAGCAGCTTACGGCAGGGGGCCAACGAGCAGTACTTC. This codes for CASSLRQGANEQYF.

The chain is built from TRBV7-2 and TRBJ2-1; 8 positions match TRBD2. Germline loops: CDR1 SGHTA, CDR2 FQGNSA. The V segment lost 4 bases and the J segment 7 bases; nucleotides outside the gene matches: 12. The CDR3 is 16 amino acids. The CDR3 DNA reads as TGTGCCAGCAGCTCACACGTGGGACTAGTAGTGAATGAGCAGTTCTTC. Residues: CASSSHVGLVVNEQFF.

This chain joins TRBV19 and TRBJ2-3, with 9 bases identical to TRBD2. Germline V gene sequence: CDR1 LNHDA, CDR2 SQIVND (reference sequence). Trimming took 4 bases from V and 0 from J; bases not matched to a gene: 5. This CDR3 has 16 amino acids. DNA for the CDR3: TGTGCCAGTAGTACCTATAGCGGGGGAAGCACAGATACGCAGTATTTT. Translation: CASSTYSGGSTDTQYF.

About this clone itself: It is unclear where the CDR3 begins or ends on the DNA, so no DNA is shown, and the CDR3 is as TCRdb lists it. V is TRBV21-1 and J is TRBJ2-7; TRBD2 was called by the table and not checked on the DNA. TRBV21-1 is a known pseudogene. The CDR3 is 13 amino acids in total, end residues counted. CDR3 sequence reads: CASSFAGGNEQYF.

V gene TRBV23-1 combines with J gene TRBJ1-1, with D perhaps matching TRBD1 (5 bases). TRBV23-1 falls under the ORF class, with uncertain function. The CDR3 contains 15 residues. Trimming removed 0 bases at V and 5 bases at J, with 13 bases between. The chain's CDR3 is CASSQSLGHLTEAFF. CDR3 DNA: TGCGCCAGCAGTCAATCCTTAGGACACTTAACTGAAGCTTTCTTT.

V gene TRBV12-5 combines with J gene TRBJ1-1, with TRBD1 matching 7 bases. The CDR3 loop spans 16 amino acids. The V and J ends lost 1 base and 5 bases, in that order; junction bases with no gene match: 10. CDR1 is LGHNT, CDR2 FRNRAP, per germline. The CDR3 DNA reads TGTGCTAGTGGTTTGGACCCCAGGGGGGATAGGACTGAAGCTTTCTTT. It yields the protein CASGLDPRGDRTEAFF.

To note about this clone: Additional DNA sequences in this sample encode the identical CDR3. The chain is built from TRBV19 and TRBJ2-7; 11 bases line up with TRBD2. After removal of 6 bases from V and 3 bases from J, the junction contained 4 bases not matched to a gene. The germline gives CDR1 LNHDA, CDR2 SQIVND (reference sequence). This CDR3 region has 14 residues. CDR3 protein: CASSITSGSYEQYF. CDR3 nucleotide sequence: TGTGCCAGTAGCATTACTAGCGGGAGCTACGAGCAGTACTTC.

This rearrangement joins TRBV2 to TRBJ2-5, with TRBD2 matching over 10 bases. V gave up 6 bases and J gave up 2 bases; unmatched junction bases: 9. The germline CDR1 and CDR2 sequences are SNHLY and FYNNEI. CDR3 length: 16 residues. CDR3 coding DNA: TGTGCCAGCAGGAGGACTAGCGGTTCCCCTCAAGAGACCCAGTACTTC. It encodes CASRRTSGSPQETQYF.

The V and J genes are TRBV5-1 and TRBJ2-7; 10 nucleotides line up with TRBD2. This CDR3 is 15 amino acids long. Per the germline V gene, CDR1 is SGHRS and CDR2 is YFSETQ. J lost 0 bases, V lost 4 bases, and 4 bases had no gene match. CDR3 nucleotide sequence: TGCGCCAGCAGCCGACTAGCGGGCCACTCCTACGAGCAGTACTTC. It specifies CASSRLAGHSYEQYF.

This clone showed up just once. This chain links TRBV19 with TRBJ2-1; 7 nucleotides agree with TRBD2. Germline CDR1 and CDR2: LNHDA and SQIVND (reference sequence). Trimming took 7 bases from V and 0 from J; bases not matched to a gene: 0. This CDR3 is built from 13 residues. This chain's CDR3 is CASTGGSYNEQFF. Written as DNA, the CDR3 is TGTGCCAGTACGGGGGGCTCCTACAATGAGCAGTTCTTC.